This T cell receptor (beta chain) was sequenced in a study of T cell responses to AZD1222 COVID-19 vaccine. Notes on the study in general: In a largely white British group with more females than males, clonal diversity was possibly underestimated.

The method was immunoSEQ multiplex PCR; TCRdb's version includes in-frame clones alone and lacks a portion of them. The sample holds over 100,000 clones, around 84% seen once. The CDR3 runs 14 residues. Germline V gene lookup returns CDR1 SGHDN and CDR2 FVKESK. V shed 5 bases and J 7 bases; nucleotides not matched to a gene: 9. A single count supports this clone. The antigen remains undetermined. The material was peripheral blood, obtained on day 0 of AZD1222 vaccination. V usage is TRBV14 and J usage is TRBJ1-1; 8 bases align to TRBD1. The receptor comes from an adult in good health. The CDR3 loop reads CASSATGVFGEAFF. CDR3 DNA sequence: TGTGCCAGCAGCGCGACAGGGGTTTTTGGTGAAGCTTTCTTT.